A selection of T cell receptor beta chains follows, all from one sample in a study of blood T cells in healthy people across ages. A single record per CDR3 protein comes from TCRdb applying MiXCR to the 5' RACE reads. The sample has over a million distinct CDR3 sequences, around 43% seen once. The sample comprised blood. These receptors came from a woman aged 60-75 years in good health. Each CDR3 is given with its conserved first and last residue. Each record gives: CDR3 protein, CDR3 DNA, J gene, clone size, V gene, D gene. D genes are given only for firm matches. Rows give clone size only sometimes, using once, few, many, or a class for an expanded clone.

CDR3aa: CASSVQPSGELFF
CDR3nt: TGTGCCAGCAGCGTACAACCCTCGGGGGAGCTGTTTTTT
j_gene: TRBJ2-2
abundance: few
v_gene: TRBV9
d_gene: NA

CDR3aa: CASSSDPGSYEQYF
CDR3nt: TGTGCCAGCAGCTCGGACCCGGGGTCCTACGAGCAGTACTTC
j_gene: TRBJ2-7
abundance: NA
v_gene: TRBV11-2
d_gene: NA

CDR3aa: CASSDPGQGTSTDTQYF
CDR3nt: TGTGCCAGCAGTGATCCAGGACAGGGGACTAGCACAGATACGCAGTATTTT
j_gene: TRBJ2-3
abundance: many
v_gene: TRBV25-1
d_gene: TRBD1

CDR3aa: CASSFLVAGGPYEQYF
CDR3nt: TGTGCCAGCAGTTTTCTCGTGGCGGGAGGGCCTTACGAGCAGTACTTC
j_gene: TRBJ2-7
abundance: NA
v_gene: TRBV27
d_gene: TRBD2

CDR3aa: CSASLGAGEGYEQYF
CDR3nt: TGCAGTGCTAGCCTTGGGGCGGGAGAAGGCTACGAGCAGTACTTC
j_gene: TRBJ2-7
abundance: NA
v_gene: TRBV20-1
d_gene: TRBD2

CDR3aa: CSARRTGRSNQPQHF
CDR3nt: TGCAGTGCTAGAAGGACAGGTCGCTCCAATCAGCCCCAGCATTTT
j_gene: TRBJ1-5
abundance: NA
v_gene: TRBV20-1
d_gene: TRBD1

CDR3aa: CASSYLSGGTDTQYF
CDR3nt: TGTGCCAGCAGTTACCTTAGCGGTGGCACAGATACGCAGTATTTT
j_gene: TRBJ2-3
abundance: NA
v_gene: TRBV6-5
d_gene: NA

CDR3aa: CASPAPSTDTQYF
CDR3nt: TGTGCCAGCCCTGCACCTAGCACAGATACGCAGTATTTT
j_gene: TRBJ2-3
abundance: NA
v_gene: TRBV6-1
d_gene: NA

CDR3aa: CASSSTTRQANNEQFF
CDR3nt: TGTGCCAGCAGCTCCACGACCAGACAGGCCAACAATGAGCAGTTCTTC
j_gene: TRBJ2-1
abundance: many
v_gene: TRBV6-6
d_gene: NA

CDR3aa: CSASLPGREGYTF
CDR3nt: TGCAGTGCTAGTCTTCCAGGGCGAGAGGGCTACACCTTC
j_gene: TRBJ1-2
abundance: NA
v_gene: TRBV20-1
d_gene: NA

CDR3aa: CASSDPGTGGSYEQYF
CDR3nt: TGTGCCAGCAGTGACCCCGGGACAGGGGGATCGTACGAGCAGTACTTC
j_gene: TRBJ2-7
abundance: few
v_gene: TRBV12-3/TRBV12-4
d_gene: TRBD1

CDR3aa: CASSLSPFWQETQYF
CDR3nt: TGTGCCAGCAGTTTATCTCCTTTTTGGCAAGAGACCCAGTACTTC
j_gene: TRBJ2-5
abundance: few
v_gene: TRBV28
d_gene: NA

CDR3aa: CSVETGTGSSYEQYF
CDR3nt: TGCAGCGTTGAAACCGGGACAGGGTCTTCCTACGAGCAGTACTTC
j_gene: TRBJ2-7
abundance: many
v_gene: TRBV29-1
d_gene: TRBD1

CDR3aa: CASSYSILADSYEQYF
CDR3nt: TGTGCCAGCAGTTACTCGATACTAGCGGACTCCTACGAGCAGTACTTC
j_gene: TRBJ2-7
abundance: NA
v_gene: TRBV6-5
d_gene: TRBD2

CDR3aa: CASWEQGYGYTF
CDR3nt: TGTGCCAGTTGGGAACAGGGCTATGGCTACACCTTC
j_gene: TRBJ1-2
abundance: few
v_gene: TRBV6-2/TRBV6-3
d_gene: NA

CDR3aa: CSVLGTSGRDNEQFF
CDR3nt: TGCAGCGTCCTAGGGACTAGCGGGAGGGACAATGAGCAGTTCTTC
j_gene: TRBJ2-1
abundance: NA
v_gene: TRBV29-1
d_gene: TRBD2

CDR3aa: CASSLAQAGLAGVNEQFF
CDR3nt: TGTGCCAGCAGCTTAGCGCAAGCGGGACTAGCGGGAGTCAATGAGCAGTTCTTC
j_gene: TRBJ2-1
abundance: NA
v_gene: TRBV7-8
d_gene: TRBD2

CDR3aa: CASSYDSASGSYEQYF
CDR3nt: TGTGCCAGCAGTTACGACTCGGCTAGCGGGAGCTACGAGCAGTACTTC
j_gene: TRBJ2-7
abundance: NA
v_gene: TRBV6-6
d_gene: TRBD2

CDR3aa: CASSDSGVRQETQYF
CDR3nt: TGTGCCAGCAGTGATTCGGGAGTTAGGCAAGAGACCCAGTACTTC
j_gene: TRBJ2-5
abundance: few
v_gene: TRBV2
d_gene: NA

CDR3aa: CSATWTSGSQETQYF
CDR3nt: TGCAGTGCTACCTGGACTAGCGGGAGTCAAGAGACCCAGTACTTC
j_gene: TRBJ2-5
abundance: few
v_gene: TRBV20-1
d_gene: TRBD2

CDR3aa: CASSIAFGTYEQYF
CDR3nt: TGTGCCAGCAGCATCGCATTCGGGACCTACGAGCAGTACTTC
j_gene: TRBJ2-7
abundance: few
v_gene: TRBV28
d_gene: NA

CDR3aa: CASSFPKPGLAGVEQFF
CDR3nt: TGTGCCAGCAGTTTCCCCAAGCCGGGACTAGCGGGAGTGGAGCAGTTCTTC
j_gene: TRBJ2-1
abundance: few
v_gene: TRBV27
d_gene: TRBD2

CDR3aa: CASRPAGGVGYEQYF
CDR3nt: TGTGCCAGCAGGCCGGCCGGGGGTGTTGGGTACGAGCAGTACTTC
j_gene: TRBJ2-7
abundance: NA
v_gene: TRBV27
d_gene: NA

CDR3aa: CASSLNSGNSPLHF
CDR3nt: TGTGCCAGCAGCTTAAATTCTGGTAATTCACCCCTCCACTTT
j_gene: TRBJ1-6
abundance: NA
v_gene: TRBV7-6
d_gene: NA

CDR3aa: CSARENAGGPYNEQFF
CDR3nt: TGCAGTGCTAGAGAGAACGCGGGAGGTCCTTACAATGAGCAGTTCTTC
j_gene: TRBJ2-1
abundance: NA
v_gene: TRBV20-1
d_gene: TRBD2

CDR3aa: CASSQDGEGDDYGYTF
CDR3nt: TGCGCCAGCAGCCAAGACGGGGAGGGGGACGACTATGGCTACACCTTC
j_gene: TRBJ1-2
abundance: NA
v_gene: TRBV4-3
d_gene: NA

CDR3aa: CATQGQGSYNEQFF
CDR3nt: TGTGCCACCCAGGGACAGGGGTCCTACAATGAGCAGTTCTTC
j_gene: TRBJ2-1
abundance: few
v_gene: TRBV19
d_gene: TRBD1

CDR3aa: CASQGTGGYNEQFF
CDR3nt: TGTGCCAGCCAAGGGACAGGGGGGTACAATGAGCAGTTCTTC
j_gene: TRBJ2-1
abundance: NA
v_gene: TRBV7-2
d_gene: TRBD1

CDR3aa: CTSSLGIEDNYGYTF
CDR3nt: TGTACCAGCAGTTTGGGGATTGAGGATAACTATGGCTACACCTTC
j_gene: TRBJ1-2
abundance: NA
v_gene: TRBV12-3/TRBV12-4
d_gene: NA

CDR3aa: CSARDPFYKEQFF
CDR3nt: TGCAGTGCTAGAGACCCGTTTTACAAGGAGCAGTTCTTC
j_gene: TRBJ2-1
abundance: NA
v_gene: TRBV20-1
d_gene: NA

CDR3aa: CSAHQTGGTEAFF
CDR3nt: TGCAGTGCCCACCAGACAGGGGGCACTGAAGCTTTCTTT
j_gene: TRBJ1-1
abundance: few
v_gene: TRBV20-1
d_gene: TRBD1

CDR3aa: CAISAAGAKNIQYF
CDR3nt: TGTGCCATCAGTGCGGCCGGAGCCAAAAACATTCAGTACTTC
j_gene: TRBJ2-4
abundance: few
v_gene: TRBV10-3
d_gene: NA

CDR3aa: CSARPFGQANSPLHF
CDR3nt: TGCAGTGCTAGGCCCTTTGGACAGGCCAATTCACCCCTCCACTTT
j_gene: TRBJ1-6
abundance: NA
v_gene: TRBV20-1
d_gene: TRBD1

CDR3aa: CASSLKRGYTDTQYF
CDR3nt: TGTGCCAGCAGTTTAAAGCGGGGATACACAGATACGCAGTATTTT
j_gene: TRBJ2-3
abundance: NA
v_gene: TRBV27
d_gene: TRBD2

CDR3aa: CASSSPRQGAFGYTF
CDR3nt: TGTGCCAGCAGTTCCCCTCGACAGGGGGCATTTGGCTACACCTTC
j_gene: TRBJ1-2
abundance: few
v_gene: TRBV12-3/TRBV12-4
d_gene: TRBD1

CDR3aa: CASSPQRTGWIYEQYF
CDR3nt: TGCGCCAGCAGTCCCCAACGGACAGGATGGATCTACGAGCAGTACTTC
j_gene: TRBJ2-7
abundance: NA
v_gene: TRBV10-1
d_gene: TRBD1

CDR3aa: CASTPSGLYNEQFF
CDR3nt: TGTGCCAGTACGCCAAGCGGTTTATACAATGAGCAGTTCTTC
j_gene: TRBJ2-1
abundance: NA
v_gene: TRBV19
d_gene: NA

CDR3aa: CASSVLAGSLNEQFF
CDR3nt: TGTGCCAGCAGCGTGCTAGCGGGTAGCCTAAATGAGCAGTTCTTC
j_gene: TRBJ2-1
abundance: NA
v_gene: TRBV9
d_gene: TRBD2

CDR3aa: CASGDTVKSYGYTF
CDR3nt: TGCGCCAGCGGGGACACGGTCAAATCCTATGGCTACACCTTC
j_gene: TRBJ1-2
abundance: NA
v_gene: TRBV10-2
d_gene: NA